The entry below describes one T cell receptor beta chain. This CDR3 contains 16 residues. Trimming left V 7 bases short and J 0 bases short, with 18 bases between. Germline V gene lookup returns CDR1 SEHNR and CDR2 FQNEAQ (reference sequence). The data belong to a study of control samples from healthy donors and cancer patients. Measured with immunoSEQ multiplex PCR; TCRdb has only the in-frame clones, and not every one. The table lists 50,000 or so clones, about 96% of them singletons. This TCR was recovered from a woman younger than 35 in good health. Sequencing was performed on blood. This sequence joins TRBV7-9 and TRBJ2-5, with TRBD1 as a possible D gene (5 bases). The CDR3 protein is CASINQGNSYQETQYF. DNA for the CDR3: TGTGCCAGCATCAATCAGGGAAATTCGTACCAAGAGACCCAGTACTTC.